This T cell receptor (beta chain) was found in a study of cytomegalovirus exposure and HLA in healthy donors. Study observations and caveats: Some highly shared sequence variants likely arose as a pipeline artifact. Clonal expansion, a later analysis showed, was greater in HLA-associated TCR beta chains than in equally common others. Reported results showed that the classifier diagnosed cytomegalovirus status with high specificity and sensitivity. Owing to their indistinguishability, certain V segments, notably TRBV6-2 and TRBV6-3, were excluded.

The V end was cut by 0 bases, the J end by 6 bases, with 15 bases between. There are 16 residues in the CDR3. Germline V gene sequence: CDR1 MGHDK, CDR2 SYGVNS. Use of 60 Vbeta and 13 Jbeta primers characterized the PCR. Produced via immunoSEQ multiplex PCR; TCRdb's table is partial and in-frame only. The sample gives approximately 80,000 clones, about 77% of which show up once; 2% to 3% is in the top ten. As regards this clone: Its target is unknown.

The chain has TRBV25-1 and TRBJ1-3; D is ambiguous. The sequence was collected from a male donor in good health and CMV-seropositive. The sequencing sample was made of PBMCs. CDR3 protein: CASSEYLTGNENTIYF. The CDR3 DNA is TGTGCCAGCAGTGAATATTTGACCGGGAACGAAAACACCATATATTTT.